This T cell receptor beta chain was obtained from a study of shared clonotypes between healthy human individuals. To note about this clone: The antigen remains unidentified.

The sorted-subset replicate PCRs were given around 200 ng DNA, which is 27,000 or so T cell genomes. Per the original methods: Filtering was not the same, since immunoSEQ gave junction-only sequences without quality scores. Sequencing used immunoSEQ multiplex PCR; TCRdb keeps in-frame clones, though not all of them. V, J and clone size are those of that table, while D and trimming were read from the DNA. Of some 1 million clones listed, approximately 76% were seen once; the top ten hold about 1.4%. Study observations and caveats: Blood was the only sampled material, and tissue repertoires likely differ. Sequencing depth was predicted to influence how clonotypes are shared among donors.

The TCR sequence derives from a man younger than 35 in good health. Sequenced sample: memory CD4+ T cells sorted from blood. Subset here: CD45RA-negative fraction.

The CDR3 DNA follows: TGTGCCTGGAGCCCGCCCCGGGGGGCGATGGGGGAGCTGTTTTTT. This codes for CAWSPPRGAMGELFF. The chain employs TRBV30 and TRBJ2-2, with a weak D call TRBD2 (7 bases). Per germline, CDR1 GTSNPN and CDR2 SVGIG (reference sequence). Trimming removed 3 bases from V and 8 bases from J, with 19 bases in between. This CDR3 region has 15 residues.